This TCR beta chain was sequenced for a study of vaccination and CD4 T cells after COVID-19. The overall study: Each individual in the study obtained two doses of BNT162b2 or mRNA-1273 vaccine. The post-COVID samples were taken a median roughly 94 days after diagnosis, anywhere from 35 to 161.

Remarks on this clonotype: Its antigen is still unknown.

The assay that was used to sequence DNA from cultured CD4+ T cells was the Oncomine TCR Beta short-read assay. TCRdb re-called the PCR reads with MiXCR, one entry per CDR3 protein. The sample contains about 17,000 distinct CDR3 sequences, approximately 50% of which appear only once. CDR3 length: 15 amino acids. V gave up 0 bases and J gave up 2 bases; unmatched junction bases: 1. Germline V gene data show CDR1 as SGHVS and CDR2 as FNYEAQ. Regarding time point: late sampling 161 to 241 days after vaccination in three convalescent patients. The treatment denotes: approximately 9-day PBMC culture with coronavirus spike peptide pools or control peptides (ViraFEST assay). ViraFEST sequenced TCRs after peptide-pool expansion of antigen-specific T cells. Isolation of CD4+ T cells by negative selection took place after roughly nine days of culture.

The chain has TRBV7-6 and TRBJ1-3, with 7 bases matching TRBD1. Sequences were derived from CD4+ T cells from blood, cultured in vitro, sampled about 7 months after SARS-CoV-2 vaccination. The receptor comes from a human donor who had recovered from COVID-19. The CDR3 bases are TGTGCCAGCAGCTTAGCTACAGGGGCTGGAAACACCATATATTTT. It translates to CASSLATGAGNTIYF.